This T cell receptor (beta chain) derives from a study of cytomegalovirus exposure and HLA in healthy donors. Comments on this clone: Its antigen is currently unknown.

V was pared by 1 base and J by 8 bases, with 7 bases of the junction left unmatched. Germline lookup yields CDR1 SGHTA and CDR2 FQGNSA. This CDR3 region has 14 residues. 13 Jbeta primers and 60 Vbeta primers were used for the PCR. TCRdb keeps only in-frame clones here, not all; method: immunoSEQ multiplex PCR. Found here are about 110,000 clones, 65% to 80% of them singletons; the top ten hold about 3.4%. Study-wide points: The productive fraction for most TCR beta V segments was about 90% or about 30% in an earlier analysis.

The sequencing sample was made of PBMCs. This clonotype was obtained from a middle-aged woman in good health and CMV-seronegative. The rearrangement joins TRBV7-2 to TRBJ1-2; 7 bases agree with TRBD1. CDR3 residues: CASSLEGRGTGYTF. CDR3 in DNA: TGTGCCAGCAGCTTAGAAGGCAGGGGGACGGGCTACACCTTC.